This TCR beta chain was documented in a study of blood T cell repertoires in COVID-19. Across the whole study: From the United States, Italy and Spain came samples of acute and convalescent COVID-19. Sources were T cells, B-cell-depleted T cells, or PBMCs; the material itself was cDNA or gDNA.

CDR1 and CDR2 from the germline V gene are SGHRS and YFSETQ. The V gene lost 0 bases and the J gene lost 2 bases, with 7 bases spanning the gap. The CDR3 sequence is 14 residues long. Per the study methods: From reference gene primer amplification, estimates of nucleated cell counts were derived. The data were produced by immunoSEQ multiplex PCR, yet TCRdb's version contains in-frame clones alone and is incomplete. V and J calls and clone size are as listed in that table; D and trimming were resolved from the DNA. This sample yields about 70,000 clones, of which roughly 88% are seen a single time; roughly 2.3% belongs to the top ten.

The V and J genes are TRBV5-1 and TRBJ2-3; D may be TRBD2 (5 bases). Sequencing input: peripheral blood. The source is a human donor in a cohort sampled during active COVID-19. CDR3 sequence (DNA): TGCGCCAGCAGCTTGGCAGCGGCCACAGATACGCAGTATTTT. Translating gives CASSLAAATDTQYF.